Below, 20 T cell receptor beta chains from the same sample are listed, as sequenced in a study of beta chain features in type 1 diabetes (dated by TCRdb to 2016 to 2019). On the study overall, not on this receptor specifically: Type 1 diabetes patients showed a moderate but significant shortening of TCRB CDR3 length in all four CD4+ subsets.

Library creation used the immunoSEQ multiplex PCR assay. The entire isolated RNA was reverse transcribed using the High Capacity cDNA Reverse Transcription Kit, and thus expressed TCRB transcripts were sequenced. TCRdb mirrors the immuneACCESS table, restricted to in-frame sequences. Some clones are absent from its copies; in checked studies, under half trace to an unresolved V gene, and the reason for the others is unknown. This sample gives 680,000 or so clones in total; 13% of them show up just once. The leading ten clones occupy 0.022% of the sample. These receptors have no known antigen. The sequenced material came from naive CD4+ T cells from blood. The cell subset or site label here, explained by the study, means: true naive CD4+ T cells. The receptors originated from a man aged 18 to 30 with type 1 diabetes.

The chain recombines TRBV9 with TRBJ1-2, with D possibly TRBD1 on 5 matching bases. CDR3 size: 11 residues. The germline V and J ends were trimmed by 6 bases and 12 bases, with 15 bases remaining between them. Germline V gene sequence: CDR1 SGDLS, CDR2 YYNGEE. The CDR3 here is CASTEGLRDTF. CDR3 DNA sequence: TGTGCCAGCACGGAGGGGTTGAGAGACACCTTC.

This clone was seen more than once but under ten times. The CDR3 DNA sequence: TGTGCCAGCAGCCCAGCAGGGGATGGCTACACCTTC. Its translation is CASSPAGDGYTF. The chain carries TRBV9 and TRBJ1-2, with a tentative D call TRBD1 (6 bases). The CDR3 spans 12 residues. Per germline, CDR1 SGDLS and CDR2 YYNGEE. V was clipped by 4 bases and J by 6 bases, with 10 bases between them.

Comment on this clone: Distinct nucleotide sequences in the sample also encode this CDR3. V gene TRBV10-3 combines with J gene TRBJ2-3; TRBD1 aligns across 7 bases. V lost 3 bases and J lost 2; bases outside the gene matches: 5. The CDR3 contains 15 residues. Per germline, CDR1 ENHRY and CDR2 SYGVKD. CDR3 sequence (DNA): TGTGCCATCAGTGAAGGGGACAGATACACAGATACGCAGTATTTT. Translating gives CAISEGDRYTDTQYF.

V usage is TRBV7-2 and J usage is TRBJ1-5; TRBD1 is a possible D gene (6 bases). The V end lost 1 base, the J end lost 4 bases, and 14 bases lay between the germline ends. Germline-derived CDR1 and CDR2 are SGHTA and FQGNSA. This CDR3 has 16 residues. CDR3 sequence: CASSLVWGHQNQPQHF. The CDR3 region has the DNA TGTGCCAGCAGCTTAGTATGGGGACACCAAAATCAGCCCCAGCATTTT.

The chain is built from TRBV10-3 and TRBJ2-7; 7 positions agree with TRBD1. Germline V gene sequence: CDR1 ENHRY, CDR2 SYGVKD. V shed 4 bases and J 2 bases; nucleotides not matched to a gene: 5. This CDR3 region has 14 residues. In DNA form, the CDR3 reads TGTGCCATCAGTGTATCAGGGGGAACCTACGAGCAGTACTTC. This gives the protein CAISVSGGTYEQYF.

This clone was recorded a few times. This sequence joins TRBV10-2 and TRBJ2-1; D possibly corresponds to TRBD1 (6 bases). This CDR3 is 17 amino acids long. V dropped 6 bases and J dropped 7 bases, with 25 bases sitting between them. Germline CDR1 and CDR2: WSHSY and SAAADI. CDR3 loop: CASRSFQQGLDRNEQFF. In DNA, the CDR3 is TGCGCCAGCAGATCATTTCAACAGGGTCTTGATAGGAATGAGCAGTTCTTC.

This sequence joins TRBV28 and TRBJ2-5; unclear D gene. Germline CDR1 MDHEN, CDR2 SYDVKM. V shed 3 bases and J shed 5 bases, with 7 bases lying between them. This CDR3 region has 12 residues. CDR3 nucleotide sequence: TGTGCCAGCAGTTTGATAGATGAGACCCAGTACTTC. Encoded protein: CASSLIDETQYF.

The rearrangement links TRBV6-1 to TRBJ2-7; 9 positions match TRBD1. The length of the CDR3 is 13 residues. Germline V gene sequence: CDR1 MNHNS, CDR2 SASEGT. V dropped 6 bases and J dropped 11; count of bases not matched to a gene: 11. The CDR3 DNA follows: TGTGCCAGCAGCTGGTCCGGGACAGGGACAGAGTACTTC. Its translation is CASSWSGTGTEYF.

V and J are TRBV2 and TRBJ1-2, with TRBD1 matching 8 bases. The CDR3 length is 14 residues. Germline CDR1 and CDR2: SNHLY and FYNNEI. V lost 6 bases to trimming and J lost 2 bases; unmatched junction nucleotides: 5. The CDR3 bases are TGTGCCAGCAGCGCGGGACAGGCCAACTATGGCTACACCTTC. This translates into CASSAGQANYGYTF.

This sequence joins TRBV19 and TRBJ2-1, with TRBD2 matching 7 bases. The V gene end was trimmed by 6 bases and the J gene end by 5 bases; junction bases not matched to a gene: 13. The CDR3 is 16 amino acids. Germline V CDR1 and CDR2: LNHDA, SQIVND (reference sequence). The CDR3 sequence is CASRSEWLAANNEQFF. The CDR3 bases are TGTGCCAGTAGAAGCGAGTGGCTAGCGGCCAACAATGAGCAGTTCTTC.

This sequence joins TRBV30 and TRBJ2-7; no definite D call. CDR1 GTSNPN and CDR2 SVGIG come from the germline V gene (reference sequence). The V gene lost 5 bases and the J gene lost 0 bases, with 14 bases spanning the gap. CDR3 length: 14 amino acids. CDR3 protein: CAWSQGGDSYEQYF. The CDR3 DNA is TGTGCCTGGTCGCAAGGTGGGGACTCCTACGAGCAGTACTTC.

This clone has more than one count but fewer than ten. The V call is TRBV18, the J call TRBJ1-1; D uncertain. The V gene's germline CDR1 is KGHSH and CDR2 LQKENI. V was cut by 4 bases and J by 6 bases, with 15 bases left in between. The CDR3 loop spans 14 amino acids. The CDR3 is CASSLRLERPEAFF. CDR3 nucleotides: TGTGCCAGCTCACTCCGGTTGGAAAGGCCTGAAGCTTTCTTT.

The chain links TRBV2 to TRBJ2-5; D is possibly TRBD2 (7 bases). V shed 4 bases and J shed 1 base, with 13 bases lying between them. The CDR3 spans 15 residues. Germline CDR1 is SNHLY and CDR2 is FYNNEI. This CDR3 is CASSADAGAQETQYF. Here the CDR3 DNA reads TGTGCCAGCAGTGCAGATGCGGGGGCCCAAGAGACCCAGTACTTC.

The genes are TRBV12-5 and TRBJ2-7; 14 bases match TRBD2. Germline V gives CDR1 LGHNT, CDR2 FRNRAP. Trimming took 5 bases from V and 1 from J; bases not matched to a gene: 4. This CDR3 spans 16 amino acids. This chain's CDR3 is CASGPGLAGVSYEQYF. CDR3 nucleotide sequence: TGTGCTAGTGGTCCGGGACTAGCGGGGGTGTCCTACGAGCAGTACTTC.

The chain uses TRBV30 and TRBJ1-1; no reliable D call. V lost 6 bases, J lost 13 bases, and 39 bases lay in between. The germline gives CDR1 GTSNPN, CDR2 SVGIG (reference sequence). The CDR3 is made up of 18 amino acids. CDR3 bases: TGTGCCTGCTCCAAGGGCCTATCAACCTCCCGGTGGAGCGAGCTAGTTTTCTTT. Its protein is CACSKGLSTSRWSELVFF.

This clone was detected only a few times. This chain links TRBV2 with TRBJ1-5; 9 nucleotides agree with TRBD1. The CDR3 has 18 amino acids. After removal of 6 bases from V and 2 bases from J, the junction contained 14 bases not matched to a gene. In germline, CDR1 is SNHLY, CDR2 FYNNEI. Here the CDR3 reads CASRGIGTGNYGNQPQHF. CDR3 coding DNA: TGTGCCAGCAGGGGGATTGGGACAGGGAACTATGGCAATCAGCCCCAGCATTTT.

This rearrangement joins TRBV7-9 to TRBJ1-1, with 7 positions matching TRBD1. The junction had 9 bases not matched to a gene; V was cut back by 4 bases and J by 10 bases. The CDR3 contains 13 residues. Germline-derived CDR1 and CDR2 are SEHNR and FQNEAQ (reference sequence). The DNA for the CDR3 is TGTGCCAGCAGCTCGGAGGCAGGGGGTTTAGCTTTCTTT. Its protein product is CASSSEAGGLAFF.

This clone has a handful of counts. The chain has TRBV19 and TRBJ2-1; 7 bases match TRBD2. Looked up from germline, CDR1 is LNHDA and CDR2 is SQIVND (reference sequence). The CDR3 is made up of 16 amino acids. V lost 4 bases and J lost 4; bases outside the gene matches: 10. The CDR3 bases are TGTGCCAGTAGTAATGCGGGCGGGGGTACATACAATGAGCAGTTCTTC. Protein: CASSNAGGGTYNEQFF.

The V gene is TRBV7-9, the J gene TRBJ1-3, with no clear D. Germline lookup yields CDR1 SEHNR and CDR2 FQNEAQ (reference sequence). The CDR3 length is 15 residues. The V end lost 2 bases, the J end lost 4 bases, and 12 bases lay between the germline ends. CDR3 residues: CASSLTILSGNTIYF. In nucleotides, the CDR3 is TGTGCCAGCAGCTTAACTATTCTGTCGGGAAACACCATATATTTT.

This chain uses TRBV5-1 with TRBJ2-7; the match to TRBD1 covers 9 bases. This CDR3 is built from 15 residues. Trimming took 0 bases from V and 3 from J; bases not matched to a gene: 4. The V gene's germline CDR1 is SGHRS and CDR2 YFSETQ. The CDR3 coding sequence is TGCGCCAGCAGCTTGGGACAGACAGGGGGCTACGAGCAGTACTTC. Translated: CASSLGQTGGYEQYF.